These 22 T cell receptor beta chains originate from one sample sequenced in a study of blood T cell repertoires in COVID-19 (TCRdb year 2020). The library was obtained by the immunoSEQ multiplex PCR assay. TCRdb obtained this table from immuneACCESS and retained in-frame rearrangements with V and J assigned. These tables miss some clones; where compared with another copy, unresolved V genes account for less than half of the shortfall, and the remainder is unexplained. The sample table contains a few hundred thousand clones; only one count was recorded for about 88% of them. In total, the top ten clones hold 4% to 5% of the sample. Material for sequencing was peripheral blood. Receptors originate from a middle-aged woman who had recovered from COVID-19.

This chain uses TRBV4-1 with TRBJ1-6; 8 positions match TRBD1. CDR1 MGHRA and CDR2 YSYEKL come from the germline V gene. This CDR3 has 16 residues. The J segment lost 10 bases and the V segment lost 4 bases, leaving 12 bases of the junction unmatched. As DNA, the CDR3 is TGCGCCAGCAGCCCCCGAGGGGGACAGGACGTATCACCCCTCCACTTT. Translating it yields CASSPRGGQDVSPLHF.

Comments on this clone: The identical CDR3 is also encoded by other nucleotide sequences in the sample. V gene TRBV4-3 combines with J gene TRBJ1-4, with 10 bases lining up with TRBD1. Per germline, CDR1 LGHNA and CDR2 YSLEER. J gave up 7 bases and V 0 bases, and 2 bases lay outside the gene matches. This CDR3 spans 15 amino acids. CDR3 DNA: TGCGCCAGCAGCCAAGACTGGACAGGGGGTGAAAAACTGTTTTTT. Protein: CASSQDWTGGEKLFF.

This clone occurred a few times. The V call is TRBV9, the J call TRBJ2-1; D is perhaps TRBD1 (5 bases). The V gene lost 4 bases and the J gene lost 6 bases, with 14 bases spanning the gap. This CDR3 spans 14 amino acids. CDR1 and CDR2 from the germline V gene are SGDLS and YYNGEE. This chain's CDR3 is CASSQGQVPNEQFF. DNA of the CDR3: TGTGCCAGCAGCCAGGGCCAGGTGCCCAATGAGCAGTTCTTC.

This clone was found a few times. The chain's CDR3 is CASSGWDFQVSGQVSLFF. CDR3 in DNA: TGTGCCAGCAGTGGATGGGACTTCCAGGTCTCAGGCCAGGTTTCGCTGTTTTTT. The V gene is TRBV2, the J gene TRBJ2-2, with D perhaps matching TRBD2 (6 bases). The length of the CDR3 is 18 residues. The germline V and J ends were trimmed by 4 bases and 13 bases, with 31 bases remaining between them. Germline loops: CDR1 SNHLY, CDR2 FYNNEI.

The chain combines TRBV27 with TRBJ1-2; tentatively, D is TRBD1 (5 bases). Germline CDR1 reads MNHEY; CDR2 reads SMNVEV (reference sequence). This CDR3 is built from 14 residues. The ends were cut back, 4 bases at V and 6 bases at J, with 15 bases in the middle. CDR3: CASSSLSGFNGYTF. CDR3 DNA sequence: TGTGCCAGCAGTTCGCTTTCAGGGTTCAATGGCTACACCTTC.

The chain employs TRBV4-2 and TRBJ2-2; TRBD1 matches at 7 bases. CDR1 is LGHNA and CDR2 is YNFKEQ in the germline V gene. CDR3 size: 15 residues. With 2 bases clipped from V and 5 bases from J, the junction kept 5 bases outside the gene matches. The CDR3 DNA sequence: TGTGCCAGCAGCCAAAAGATACAGGGGACCGGGGAGCTGTTTTTT. Its translation is CASSQKIQGTGELFF.

This chain links TRBV30 with TRBJ2-7, with 11 nucleotides matching TRBD1. Germline lookup yields CDR1 GTSNPN and CDR2 SVGIG (reference sequence). The length of the CDR3 is 15 residues. With V trimmed by 2 bases and J by 1 base, 4 bases remained unmatched. This CDR3 is CAWSLGQGASYEQYF. The CDR3 DNA is TGTGCCTGGAGTTTAGGACAGGGGGCTTCCTACGAGCAGTACTTC.

This chain joins TRBV12-5 and TRBJ2-3, with 8 bases fitting TRBD2. The CDR3 spans 16 residues. Germline-derived CDR1 and CDR2 are LGHNT and FRNRAP. J was trimmed by 5 bases and V by 1 base; bases with no gene match: 8. CDR3 residues: CASGLGLALGGDTQYF. CDR3 DNA: TGTGCTAGTGGTTTGGGACTAGCGCTGGGGGGAGATACGCAGTATTTT.

The chain carries TRBV9 and TRBJ2-7; TRBD2 is a possible D gene (6 bases). V was clipped by 2 bases and J by 6 bases, with 12 bases between them. The CDR3 is made up of 13 amino acids. Germline V gene sequence: CDR1 SGDLS, CDR2 YYNGEE. The CDR3 reads CASSVGGSSEQYF. In DNA form, the CDR3 reads TGTGCCAGCAGCGTGGGGGGTTCGAGCGAGCAGTACTTC.

V and J are TRBV7-6 and TRBJ2-1, with TRBD2 matching 9 bases. The germline V gene encodes CDR1 SGHVS and CDR2 FNYEAQ. This CDR3 spans 15 amino acids. With V trimmed by 5 bases and J by 3 bases, 5 bases remained unmatched. The CDR3 spells CASSVRTSDYNEQFF. The CDR3 nucleotides read TGTGCCAGCAGCGTCAGGACTAGCGACTACAATGAGCAGTTCTTC.

With respect to this clone: Germline is not matched at one junction end, which may reflect a read error. The chain combines TRBV30 with TRBJ1-1, with 7 bases identical to TRBD1. The CDR3 has 13 residues. From germline, CDR1 is GTSNPN and CDR2 SVGIG (reference sequence). CDR3 coding DNA: TGTGCCGGGAGGGGGACAGCGAACACTGAAGCTTTCTTT. As protein: CAGRGTANTEAFF. Filled out from reference TRBV30 and TRBJ1-1, the complete variable domain reads SQTIHQWPATLVQPVGSPLSLECTVEGTSNPNLYWYRQAAGRGLQLLFYSVGIGQISSEVPQNLSASRPQDRQFILSSKKLLLSDSGFYLCAGRGTANTEAFFGQGTRLTVV.

The chain recombines TRBV7-9 with TRBJ2-2; TRBD2 agrees at 10 bases. Losses at the gene ends were 1 base for V and 3 bases for J; bases not matched to a gene: 2. CDR1 SEHNR and CDR2 FQNEAQ come from the germline V gene (reference sequence). The CDR3 loop spans 16 amino acids. The CDR3 spells CASSLGTSGHTGELFF. The CDR3 nucleotides read TGTGCCAGCAGCTTAGGGACTAGCGGTCACACCGGGGAGCTGTTTTTT.

This sequence joins TRBV5-1 and TRBJ1-2; TRBD1 matches 7 bases. CDR1 and CDR2 (germline): SGHRS, YFSETQ. Losses at the gene ends were 2 bases for V and 3 bases for J; bases not matched to a gene: 7. CDR3 length equals 15 residues. The CDR3 protein is CASSLPQGQHYGYTF. The CDR3 nucleotides are TGCGCCAGCAGCTTACCCCAGGGACAGCACTATGGCTACACCTTC.

V is TRBV21-1 and J is TRBJ2-7; the table's D call of TRBD1 was not tested on the DNA. TRBV21-1 is described as a pseudogene. This CDR3 spans 13 amino acids. The CDR3 nucleotides are TGTGCCAGCAGCAATCGACAACTCTACGAGCAGTACGTC. Amino acid sequence: CASSNRQLYEQYV.

The chain recombines TRBV19 with TRBJ2-7; D perhaps matches TRBD1 (5 bases). The V gene's germline CDR1 is LNHDA and CDR2 SQIVND (reference sequence). The CDR3 contains 15 residues. Trimming pared 3 bases from V and 0 bases from J, leaving 12 bases between. This chain's CDR3 is CASSIAWGFSYEQYV. The DNA of the CDR3 is TGTGCCAGTAGTATCGCGTGGGGCTTCTCCTACGAGCAGTACGTC.

The chain employs TRBV7-9 and TRBJ2-1; D not resolved. V lost 5 bases to trimming and J lost 10 bases, with 18 bases between them. CDR1 and CDR2 (germline): SEHNR, FQNEAQ (reference sequence). This CDR3 region has 14 residues. CDR3 DNA: TGTGCCAGCAGCGCCCAGGCCTACCGCAAGGAGCAGTTCTTC. As protein: CASSAQAYRKEQFF.

The chain employs TRBV19 and TRBJ2-1, with 10 bases lining up with TRBD2. V lost 6 bases and J lost 2; bases outside the gene matches: 7. Germline CDR1 is LNHDA and CDR2 is SQIVND (reference sequence). The CDR3 loop spans 16 amino acids. The CDR3 DNA follows: TGTGCCAGTAGCCAGCCCGGGACTAGCGCCTACAATGAGCAGTTCTTC. It encodes CASSQPGTSAYNEQFF.

This rearrangement joins TRBV5-6 to TRBJ2-6; tentatively, D is TRBD2 (5 bases). The CDR3 loop spans 19 amino acids. The V gene's germline CDR1 is SGHDT and CDR2 YYEEEE. V was pared by 3 bases and J by 3 bases, with 22 bases between. The CDR3 DNA is TGTGCCAGCAGCTCCTTGGAACCCCTGGCGGGCCTTGGGGCCAACGTCCTGACTTTC. Protein sequence: CASSSLEPLAGLGANVLTF.

The rearrangement uses TRBV18 and TRBJ1-1, with D possibly matching TRBD1 (6 bases). The CDR3 consists of 15 residues. Germline CDR1 reads KGHSH; CDR2 reads LQKENI. V was shortened by 3 bases and J by 2 bases, with 13 bases between the two germline ends. The DNA of the CDR3 is TGTGCCAGCTCACCTAATCCGGGACATAACACTGAAGCTTTCTTT. Translating gives CASSPNPGHNTEAFF.

The rearrangement links TRBV28 to TRBJ1-2, with D possibly TRBD1 on 6 matching bases. V shed 10 bases and J shed 4 bases, with 16 bases lying between them. There are 13 residues in the CDR3. Germline assignment: CDR1 MDHEN and CDR2 SYDVKM. CDR3 loop: CATDHGQFYGYTF. The CDR3 region has the DNA TGTGCCACCGACCACGGACAGTTCTATGGCTACACCTTC.

This chain uses TRBV6-5 with TRBJ1-3; TRBD1 matches at 7 bases. The germline CDR1 and CDR2 sequences are MNHEY and SVGAGI. The length of the CDR3 is 16 residues. Losses at the gene ends were 0 bases for V and 4 bases for J; bases not matched to a gene: 6. CDR3 protein: CASSYSPRTGGNTIYF. In DNA, the CDR3 is TGTGCCAGCAGTTACTCTCCTAGGACAGGCGGAAACACCATATATTTT.

The CDR3 DNA reads TGTGCCAGCAGCCAATATAACAGGGATTTTTATGGCTACACCTTC. Its translation: CASSQYNRDFYGYTF. The gene calls are TRBV3-1 (or the pseudogene TRBV3-2) and TRBJ1-2, with TRBD1 as a possible D gene (6 bases). The CDR3 sequence is 15 residues long. Germline V gene lookup returns CDR1 LGHDT and CDR2 YNNKEL (reference sequence). The V and J ends lost 2 bases and 5 bases respectively, with 15 bases between them.